The entry below gives a single TCR beta chain sequence along with its context. The source of the sample is a study of sequential checkpoint blockade in melanoma. This sample's treatment: randomized to nivolumab then ipilimumab (arm A) or the reverse (arm B). Sequencing was performed with immunoSEQ multiplex PCR; in TCRdb, only in-frame clones are kept and a portion is missing. The sample contains about 8,400 clones, 90% of which appear only once. V lost 0 bases, J lost 4 bases, and 4 bases stayed unmatched. CDR3 size: 15 residues. The germline V gene has CDR1 MGHRA and CDR2 YSYEKL. The chain uses TRBV4-1 and TRBJ1-2; 8 bases are shared with TRBD1. The sequenced sample was CD8+ T cells sorted from blood (inferred from file names), obtained from a patient given nivolumab and ipilimumab in sequence. The source is a human donor with melanoma. The CDR3 reads CASSQETGGGYGYTF. In DNA, the CDR3 is TGCGCCAGCAGCCAAGAAACAGGGGGTGGCTATGGCTACACCTTC.